This TCR beta chain was identified in a study of Ad26.COV2.S vaccination and SARS-CoV-2 variants. General observations from the study: From the TCR breadth and depth analyses, total T cell responses may have been underestimated.

This clone has a single count. Antigen unknown. TCRdb's copy holds only in-frame clones and misses some; the assay was immunoSEQ multiplex PCR. The table records fewer than 500,000 clones, roughly 89% of them present only once. Germline CDR1 reads DFQATT; CDR2 reads SNEGSKA (reference sequence). V lost 3 bases to trimming and J lost 0 bases; unmatched junction nucleotides: 4. CDR3 length equals 15 residues. Treatment given: around 19 received Ad26.COV2.S at low or high dose, single or two shots; a few received placebo; per-sample allocation not given. Collection of samples fell on day 63 after the first vaccine or placebo injection.

The V call is TRBV20-1, the J call TRBJ2-7, with 11 bases matching TRBD2. The material sequenced was peripheral blood, taken in a trial of Ad26.COV2.S vaccine versus placebo. The source is a person between 18 and 65 years old who received the Ad26.COV2.S COVID-19 vaccine or a placebo. Here the CDR3 reads CSASLLAGGSYEQYF. The CDR3 coding sequence is TGCAGTGCTAGTCTCCTAGCGGGGGGCTCCTACGAGCAGTACTTC.